This TCR beta chain was captured in a study of shared clonotypes between healthy human individuals. Each replicate PCR on the sorted subsets used 200 ng DNA (approximately 33,000 T cell genomes). The protocol was immunoSEQ multiplex PCR, while the TCRdb copy is restricted to in-frame clones and leaves out a portion. The profile shows approximately 2,000,000 clones, 85% to 95% of them singletons. Sequencing used naive CD4+ T cells from PBMCs. Subset here: CD45RA+ positively selected. The sequence derives from a young man in good health. Some clones in this sample may be carry-over from other donors' samples.

CDR3 sequence reads: CASSLKGGPEETQYF. In DNA, the CDR3 is TGTGCCAGCAGCTTAAAAGGGGGCCCAGAAGAGACCCAGTACTTC. V gene TRBV7-3 combines with J gene TRBJ2-7; 7 nucleotides align to TRBD1. The DNA end is more similar to TRBJ2-5, so the J call may be wrong. The V gene's germline CDR1 is SGHTA and CDR2 FQGTGA. This CDR3 region has 15 residues.